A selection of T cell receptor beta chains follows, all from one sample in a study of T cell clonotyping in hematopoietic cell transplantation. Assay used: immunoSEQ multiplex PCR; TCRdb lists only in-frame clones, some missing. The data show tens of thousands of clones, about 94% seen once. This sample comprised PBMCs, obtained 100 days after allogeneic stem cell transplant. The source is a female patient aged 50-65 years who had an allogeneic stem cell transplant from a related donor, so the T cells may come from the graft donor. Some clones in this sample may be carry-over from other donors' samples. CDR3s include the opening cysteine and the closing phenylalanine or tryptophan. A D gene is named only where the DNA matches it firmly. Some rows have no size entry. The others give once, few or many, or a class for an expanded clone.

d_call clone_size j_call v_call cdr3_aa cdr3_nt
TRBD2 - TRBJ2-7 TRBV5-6 CASSRFGLAGGTPWEQYF TGTGCCAGCAGCCGCTTCGGACTAGCGGGGGGGACTCCTTGGGAGCAGTACTTC
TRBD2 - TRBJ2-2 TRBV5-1 CASSLELAGGPYTGELFF TGCGCCAGCAGCTTGGAACTAGCGGGGGGCCCCTACACCGGGGAGCTGTTTTTT
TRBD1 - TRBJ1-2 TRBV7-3 CASSTRTGRRGYTF TGTGCCAGCAGCACTCGGACAGGGCGGCGGGGCTACACCTTC
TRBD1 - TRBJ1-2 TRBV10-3 CAIRDRADYGYTF TGTGCCATCCGGGACAGGGCCGACTATGGCTACACCTTC
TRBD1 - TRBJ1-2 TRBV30 CAWDSGGDGYTF TGTGCCTGGGACTCAGGGGGTGATGGCTACACCTTC
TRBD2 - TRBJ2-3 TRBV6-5 CASRNGLATDTQYF TGTGCCAGCAGAAACGGACTAGCGACAGATACGCAGTATTTT
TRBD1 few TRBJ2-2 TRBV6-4 CASSDSTGGAGELFF TGTGCCAGCAGTGACTCTACAGGGGGTGCCGGGGAGCTGTTTTTT
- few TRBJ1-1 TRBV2 CASSPFEGSEAFF TGTGCCAGCAGTCCTTTCGAAGGCTCTGAAGCTTTCTTT
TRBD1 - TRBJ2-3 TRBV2 CASNWAGGTLTDTQYF TGTGCCAGCAATTGGGCAGGGGGAACTCTCACAGATACGCAGTATTTT
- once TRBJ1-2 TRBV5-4 CASSGEQGHYGYTF TGTGCCAGCAGCGGCGAACAGGGACACTATGGCTACACCTTC
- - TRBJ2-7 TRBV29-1 CSVEIQDVSYEQYF TGCAGCGTTGAAATTCAGGATGTCTCCTACGAGCAGTACTTC
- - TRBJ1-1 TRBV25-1 CASSEPGDITEAFF TGTGCCAGCAGTGAACCCGGGGATATCACTGAAGCTTTCTTT
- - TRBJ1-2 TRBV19 CASNPPERPYGYTF TGTGCCAGTAACCCCCCAGAGAGACCCTATGGCTACACCTTC
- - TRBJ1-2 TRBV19 CASTGDRYGYTF TGTGCCAGTACTGGGGACCGATATGGCTACACCTTC
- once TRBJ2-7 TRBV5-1 CASSSRGVYEQYF TGCGCCAGCAGCTCGAGGGGGGTCTACGAGCAGTACTTC
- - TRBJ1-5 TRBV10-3 CAISLEVLQPQHF TGTGCCATCAGTTTAGAGGTACTTCAGCCCCAGCATTTT
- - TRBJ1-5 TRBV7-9 CASSLTNQPQHF TGTGCCAGCAGCTTAACGAATCAGCCCCAGCATTTT
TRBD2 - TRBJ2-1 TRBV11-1 CASTPGRGGANEQFF TGTGCCAGCACCCCGGGTCGCGGGGGGGCCAATGAGCAGTTCTTC
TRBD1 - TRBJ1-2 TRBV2 CAGGDSNYGYTF TGTGCCGGAGGGGACAGTAACTATGGCTACACCTTC
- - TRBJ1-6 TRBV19 CASSLQGSPLHF TGTGCCAGTAGTTTACAGGGATCACCCCTCCACTTT
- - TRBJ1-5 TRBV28 CASSFRGHNQPQHF TGTGCCAGCAGTTTTAGGGGACACAATCAGCCCCAGCATTTT
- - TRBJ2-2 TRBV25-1 CASSNPAAPNTGELFF TGTGCCAGCAGTAATCCGGCAGCCCCGAACACCGGGGAGCTGTTTTTT
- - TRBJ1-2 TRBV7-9 CASSVPGRVIGYTF TGTGCCAGCAGCGTACCGGGACGGGTGATTGGCTACACCTTC
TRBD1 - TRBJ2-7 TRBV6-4 CASIPGQGRHSYEQYF TGTGCCAGCATCCCGGGACAGGGACGACATTCCTACGAGCAGTACTTC
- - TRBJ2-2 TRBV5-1 CASSWGGPSTGELFF TGCGCCAGCAGCTGGGGGGGCCCCAGCACCGGGGAGCTGTTTTTT
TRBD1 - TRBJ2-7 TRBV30 CAWSFGTGGYEQYF TGTGCCTGGAGTTTCGGGACAGGGGGCTACGAGCAGTACTTC
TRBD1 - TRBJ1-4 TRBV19 CASKTGGGQVDEKLFF TGTGCCAGTAAAACAGGAGGGGGACAGGTCGATGAAAAACTGTTTTTT
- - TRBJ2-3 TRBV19 CASSIETDTQYF TGTGCCAGTAGTATAGAGACAGATACGCAGTATTTT
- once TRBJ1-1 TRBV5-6 CASSMVDRNTEAFF TGTGCCAGCAGCATGGTGGACAGGAACACTGAAGCTTTCTTT
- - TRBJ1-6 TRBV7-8 CASSWGVYNSPLHF TGTGCCAGCAGCTGGGGGGTATATAATTCACCCCTCCACTTT
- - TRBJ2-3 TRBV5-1 CASSLQGGPDTQYF TGCGCCAGCAGCTTGCAGGGGGGCCCCGATACGCAGTATTTT
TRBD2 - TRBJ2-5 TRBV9 CASSVARTSGEETQYF TGTGCCAGCAGCGTAGCTCGGACTAGCGGTGAAGAGACCCAGTACTTC
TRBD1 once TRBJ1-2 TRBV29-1 CSAGTAYGYTF TGCAGCGCCGGGACAGCCTATGGCTACACCTTC
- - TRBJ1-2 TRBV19 CASRGLTGYGYTF TGTGCCAGCCGTGGCCTAACGGGCTATGGCTACACCTTC
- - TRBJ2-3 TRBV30 CAWSAFPGPPSTDTQYF TGTGCCTGGAGTGCCTTCCCGGGACCGCCGAGCACAGATACGCAGTATTTT
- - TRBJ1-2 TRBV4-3 CASSQDRLPYGYTF TGCGCCAGCAGCCAAGATAGACTACCCTATGGCTACACCTTC
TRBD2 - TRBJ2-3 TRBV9 CASSLPTSGGRDTQYF TGTGCCAGCAGCCTTCCGACTAGCGGGGGACGAGATACGCAGTATTTT
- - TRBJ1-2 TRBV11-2 CASSLGGRVGDGYTF TGTGCCAGCAGCTTAGGCGGGAGGGTTGGCGATGGCTACACCTTC
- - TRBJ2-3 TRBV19 CASSIAQGGTDTQYF TGTGCCAGTAGTATAGCACAGGGAGGCACAGATACGCAGTATTTT
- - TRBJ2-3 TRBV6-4 CASSVGDFGSTDTQYF TGTGCCAGCAGTGTCGGGGATTTCGGAAGCACAGATACGCAGTATTTT
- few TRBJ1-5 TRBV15 CATSRKGPGEVQPQHF TGTGCCACCAGCAGAAAGGGGCCAGGGGAGGTTCAGCCCCAGCATTTT
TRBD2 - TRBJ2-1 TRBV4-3 CASSRLASSYNEQFF TGCGCCAGCAGCCGACTAGCGAGCTCCTACAATGAGCAGTTCTTC
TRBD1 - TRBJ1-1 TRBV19 CASSADRANTEAFF TGTGCCAGTAGTGCCGACAGGGCGAACACTGAAGCTTTCTTT
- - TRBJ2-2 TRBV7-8 CASKQTANTGELFF TGTGCCAGCAAACAGACAGCGAACACCGGGGAGCTGTTTTTT
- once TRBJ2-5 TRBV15 CATSRQGGRETQYF TGTGCCACCAGCAGGCAGGGGGGAAGGGAGACCCAGTACTTC
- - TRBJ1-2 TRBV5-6 CASSLEGSYGYTF TGTGCCAGCAGCTTGGAAGGCAGCTATGGCTACACCTTC
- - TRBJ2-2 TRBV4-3 CASSQGTSGTGELFF TGCGCCAGCAGCCAAGGGACCAGCGGCACCGGGGAGCTGTTTTTT
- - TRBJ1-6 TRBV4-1 CASSQTGVSSYNSPLHF TGCGCCAGCAGCCAAACGGGGGTGAGCTCCTATAATTCACCCCTCCACTTT
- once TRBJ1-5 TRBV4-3 CASSQETYSNQPQHF TGCGCCAGCAGCCAGGAAACCTATAGCAATCAGCCCCAGCATTTT
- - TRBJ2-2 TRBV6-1 CASLTGAGNTGELFF TGTGCCAGCCTCACGGGCGCGGGGAACACCGGGGAGCTGTTTTTT
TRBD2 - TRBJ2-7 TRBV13 CASSLGLAAYEQYF TGTGCCAGCAGCCTTGGACTAGCGGCCTACGAGCAGTACTTC
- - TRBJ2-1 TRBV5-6 CASSPQGTEQFF TGTGCCAGCAGCCCGCAGGGAACTGAGCAGTTCTTC
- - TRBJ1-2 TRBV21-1 CASRIQGGGESNYGYTF TGTGCCAGCAGAATACAGGGAGGCGGGGAATCTAACTATGGCTACACCTTC
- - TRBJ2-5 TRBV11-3 CASSLDGSQETQYF TGTGCCAGCAGCTTAGATGGCAGCCAAGAGACCCAGTACTTC
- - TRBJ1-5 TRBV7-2 CASSLGGATQPQHF TGTGCCAGCAGCCTAGGGGGGGCCACCCAGCCCCAGCATTTT
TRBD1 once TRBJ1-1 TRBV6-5 CASSYRDRGTEAFF TGTGCCAGCAGTTACCGTGACAGGGGGACTGAAGCTTTCTTT
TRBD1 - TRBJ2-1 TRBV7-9 CASSFSGTGWNEQFF TGTGCCAGCAGCTTCTCCGGGACAGGGTGGAATGAGCAGTTCTTC